The TCR beta chain under discussion was sequenced for a study of blood T cells in healthy people across ages. V dropped 6 bases and J dropped 0; count of bases not matched to a gene: 3. The CDR3 has 16 amino acids. CDR1 and CDR2 (germline): SNHLY, FYNNEI. Staff drew about 10 milliliters of peripheral blood from each donor. Study-wide findings and caveats: Compared with aged donors, long-lived donors showed fewer expanded clones, suggesting selection. Any conclusive comparison of naive versus antigen-experienced cells was prevented by using unsorted PBMCs. TCR beta diversity, measured per million T cells, fell in a roughly linear way with age.

On this clonotype itself: Its matching antigen is unknown.

The use of a sample-barcoded 5' primer and a J-beta primer mix characterized a second PCR of roughly 6 to 12 cycles. In TCRdb, the 5' RACE reads were re-called with MiXCR into one record per CDR3 protein. Counted here are around 750,000 distinct CDR3 sequences, 53% occurring once; the ten biggest clones make up approximately 40%. The sequenced sample consisted of blood. The chain carries TRBV2 and TRBJ2-1; 12 bases line up with TRBD2. The sequence derives from a man older than 75 in good health. The CDR3 coding sequence is TGTGCCAGCAGGGAACTAGCGGGAGGCTCCTACAATGAGCAGTTCTTC. Translation gives CASRELAGGSYNEQFF.